This TCR beta chain comes out of a study of T-cell reconstitution after alpha-beta-depleted transplantation in children. Broader study findings: One year after transplant, T-cell counts and diversity came mostly from newly produced T cells. Several hundred graft clones that had expanded were reportedly the source of alpha-beta T cells about two months after transplant. Some patients' high day-60 TCRbeta diversity was traced to surviving recipient T cells and thymic progenitors.

This clonotype was counted between two and nine times. As yet, its antigen is unknown. V gave up 8 bases and J gave up 10 bases, with 14 bases separating them. CDR3 length: 11 residues. CDR1 is MDHEN and CDR2 is SYDVKM in the germline V gene. A TCRbeta library incorporating unique molecular identifiers was prepared. TCRdb recomputed calls from the PCR reads with MiXCR, one row per CDR3 protein. The sample records about 590,000 distinct CDR3 sequences, approximately 13% being singletons. The sample was PBMCs, mostly from graft donor cells, taken 360 days after TCRalphabeta/CD19-depleted stem cell transplant. The sequence came from a male patient younger than 18 who had a stem cell transplant for acute myeloid leukemia, so the T cells may come from the graft donor. This rearrangement joins TRBV28 to TRBJ1-1; D might be TRBD1 (5 bases). The CDR3 nucleotides are TGTGCCAGCGCCCGACAGCGCGGAGCTTTCTTT. Its translation is CASARQRGAFF.